These T cell receptor beta chains were read from a single sample in a study of OX40 agonist ivuxolimab in advanced cancers. Here immunoSEQ multiplex PCR was the method, and the copy in TCRdb shows in-frame clones only, minus some. This sample carries approximately 70,000 clones, over 90% of them seen once, and the ten largest clones take around 14%. Sample: CD4+ or CD8+ T cells sorted from blood, taken in a trial of the OX40 agonist ivuxolimab. Receptors originate from an adult with an advanced solid tumor such as melanoma, head and neck, liver or kidney cancer. Each CDR3 is given with its conserved first and last residue. D genes are given only for firm matches. Clone size is not always given. Where it is, it says once, few, many or a class for expanded clones.

d_gene: NA; v_gene: TRBV7-3; j_gene: TRBJ2-3; abundance: NA; CDR3aa: CASSPGWGTDTQYF; CDR3nt: TGTGCCAGCAGCCCCGGGTGGGGCACAGATACGCAGTATTTT
d_gene: NA; v_gene: TRBV29-1; j_gene: TRBJ2-7; abundance: NA; CDR3aa: CSVETGNEQYF; CDR3nt: TGCAGCGTTGAAACTGGTAACGAGCAGTACTTC
d_gene: NA; v_gene: TRBV7-9; j_gene: TRBJ1-5; abundance: NA; CDR3aa: CASSFSGNNQPQHF; CDR3nt: TGTGCCAGCAGCTTCTCAGGGAACAATCAGCCCCAGCATTTT
d_gene: NA; v_gene: TRBV6-5; j_gene: TRBJ2-2; abundance: NA; CDR3aa: CASSSPGLASTGELFF; CDR3nt: TGTGCCAGCAGTTCCCCGGGGCTAGCGAGCACCGGGGAGCTGTTTTTT
d_gene: NA; v_gene: TRBV4-3; j_gene: TRBJ2-3; abundance: NA; CDR3aa: CASSQMGGRTDTQYF; CDR3nt: TGCGCCAGCAGCCAGATGGGGGGGCGAACAGATACGCAGTATTTT
d_gene: TRBD1; v_gene: TRBV19; j_gene: TRBJ2-3; abundance: NA; CDR3aa: CASSIFYTGAAVSTDTQYF; CDR3nt: TGTGCCAGTAGTATTTTTTATACAGGGGCCGCGGTGAGCACAGATACGCAGTATTTT
d_gene: TRBD1; v_gene: TRBV5-4; j_gene: TRBJ1-2; abundance: NA; CDR3aa: CASSFKGATGAVYYGYTF; CDR3nt: TGTGCCAGCAGCTTTAAGGGGGCGACAGGGGCTGTGTACTATGGCTACACCTTC
d_gene: TRBD1; v_gene: TRBV11-2; j_gene: TRBJ1-2; abundance: few; CDR3aa: CASSPQTGAHGYTF; CDR3nt: TGTGCCAGCAGCCCCCAGACAGGGGCCCATGGCTACACCTTC
d_gene: NA; v_gene: TRBV27; j_gene: TRBJ2-1; abundance: NA; CDR3aa: CASSTMVGGHSYNEQFF; CDR3nt: TGTGCCAGCAGTACCATGGTTGGCGGCCACTCCTACAATGAGCAGTTCTTC
d_gene: NA; v_gene: TRBV5-1; j_gene: TRBJ2-5; abundance: once; CDR3aa: CASRITRNQETQYF; CDR3nt: TGCGCCAGCAGAATAACGCGCAATCAAGAGACCCAGTACTTC
d_gene: TRBD2; v_gene: TRBV4-3; j_gene: TRBJ2-7; abundance: NA; CDR3aa: CASSQDRPAGVSYEQYF; CDR3nt: TGCGCCAGCAGCCAAGATCGTCCAGCGGGAGTGTCCTACGAGCAGTACTTC
d_gene: TRBD1; v_gene: TRBV6-6; j_gene: TRBJ2-4; abundance: NA; CDR3aa: CASSLQGDIQYF; CDR3nt: TGTGCCAGCAGCCTACAGGGGGACATTCAGTACTTC
d_gene: NA; v_gene: TRBV2; j_gene: TRBJ1-2; abundance: NA; CDR3aa: CASSETASVALRRGYTF; CDR3nt: TGTGCCAGCAGTGAAACGGCGTCCGTTGCCTTACGTAGGGGCTACACCTTC
d_gene: NA; v_gene: TRBV6-6; j_gene: TRBJ1-4; abundance: NA; CDR3aa: CASSYPGGAPNEKLFF; CDR3nt: TGTGCCAGCAGTTACCCGGGGGGGGCCCCTAATGAAAAACTGTTTTTT
d_gene: NA; v_gene: TRBV29-1; j_gene: TRBJ2-3; abundance: once; CDR3aa: CSVDYRGHFTDTQYF; CDR3nt: TGCAGCGTTGATTATAGGGGACACTTCACAGATACGCAGTATTTT
d_gene: NA; v_gene: TRBV4-2; j_gene: TRBJ2-3; abundance: NA; CDR3aa: CASSQDPQGTLTDTQYF; CDR3nt: TGTGCCAGCAGCCAAGATCCGCAGGGGACACTCACAGATACGCAGTATTTT
d_gene: NA; v_gene: TRBV28; j_gene: TRBJ2-7; abundance: NA; CDR3aa: CASSFALGVYEQYF; CDR3nt: TGTGCCAGCAGTTTTGCTCTCGGGGTCTACGAGCAGTACTTC
d_gene: NA; v_gene: TRBV14; j_gene: TRBJ2-1; abundance: NA; CDR3aa: CASSQGPRGAQRGEQFF; CDR3nt: TGTGCCAGCAGCCAAGGGCCCCGGGGGGCCCAACGCGGTGAGCAGTTCTTC
d_gene: TRBD1; v_gene: TRBV7-9; j_gene: TRBJ1-1; abundance: NA; CDR3aa: CASSYRDRGEEAFF; CDR3nt: TGTGCCAGCAGCTACCGGGACAGGGGTGAGGAAGCTTTCTTT
d_gene: NA; v_gene: TRBV29-1; j_gene: TRBJ1-1; abundance: NA; CDR3aa: CSVRAERLAEAFF; CDR3nt: TGCAGCGTTCGAGCCGAAAGGTTGGCTGAAGCTTTCTTT
d_gene: TRBD2; v_gene: TRBV11-2; j_gene: TRBJ2-1; abundance: NA; CDR3aa: CASSSWTSVPYNEQFF; CDR3nt: TGTGCCAGCAGCTCCTGGACTAGCGTTCCCTACAATGAGCAGTTCTTC
d_gene: NA; v_gene: TRBV19; j_gene: TRBJ2-1; abundance: NA; CDR3aa: CASSILSNSHNEQFF; CDR3nt: TGTGCCAGTAGTATTCTCTCCAACAGTCACAATGAGCAGTTCTTC
d_gene: TRBD2; v_gene: TRBV7-2; j_gene: TRBJ2-2; abundance: NA; CDR3aa: CASSLGGGAGLNTGELFF; CDR3nt: TGTGCCAGCAGCTTAGGGGGAGGGGCAGGCCTGAACACCGGGGAGCTGTTTTTT
d_gene: TRBD1; v_gene: TRBV4-3; j_gene: TRBJ1-1; abundance: NA; CDR3aa: CASSQGDSNTEAFF; CDR3nt: TGCGCCAGCAGCCAAGGGGACAGTAACACTGAAGCTTTCTTT
d_gene: TRBD1; v_gene: TRBV6-5; j_gene: TRBJ1-2; abundance: once; CDR3aa: CASSLQGGAGGYTF; CDR3nt: TGTGCCAGCAGTCTACAGGGGGGGGCTGGTGGCTACACCTTC
d_gene: TRBD2; v_gene: TRBV9; j_gene: TRBJ2-7; abundance: NA; CDR3aa: CASSGGTSGSYEQYF; CDR3nt: TGTGCCAGCAGCGGTGGGACTAGCGGGAGTTACGAGCAGTACTTC
d_gene: NA; v_gene: TRBV4-2; j_gene: TRBJ2-3; abundance: NA; CDR3aa: CASSQDVAGSPDTQYF; CDR3nt: TGTGCCAGCAGCCAAGACGTCGCCGGGTCCCCAGATACGCAGTATTTT
d_gene: TRBD1; v_gene: TRBV9; j_gene: TRBJ2-6; abundance: NA; CDR3aa: CASSGTGAISSGANVLTF; CDR3nt: TGTGCCAGCAGCGGAACAGGGGCTATTAGCTCTGGGGCCAACGTCCTGACTTTC
d_gene: TRBD1; v_gene: TRBV19; j_gene: TRBJ2-7; abundance: NA; CDR3aa: CASAGQGAYEQYF; CDR3nt: TGTGCCAGTGCCGGACAGGGGGCCTACGAGCAGTACTTC
d_gene: TRBD2; v_gene: TRBV11-2; j_gene: TRBJ2-7; abundance: NA; CDR3aa: CASSSGLAGSYEQYF; CDR3nt: TGTGCCAGCAGCTCGGGACTAGCGGGTTCCTACGAGCAGTACTTC
d_gene: TRBD1; v_gene: TRBV5-1; j_gene: TRBJ2-3; abundance: NA; CDR3aa: CASSLGQGPDTQYF; CDR3nt: TGCGCCAGCAGCTTGGGACAGGGGCCGGATACGCAGTATTTT
d_gene: NA; v_gene: TRBV4-1; j_gene: TRBJ2-3; abundance: NA; CDR3aa: CASTPPGVTDTQYF; CDR3nt: TGCGCCAGCACTCCGCCGGGGGTCACAGATACGCAGTATTTT
d_gene: TRBD1; v_gene: TRBV25-1; j_gene: TRBJ1-4; abundance: NA; CDR3aa: CASSELPGTGGDEKLFF; CDR3nt: TGTGCCAGCAGTGAACTCCCAGGGACAGGGGGCGATGAAAAACTGTTTTTT
d_gene: TRBD1; v_gene: TRBV5-4; j_gene: TRBJ2-3; abundance: NA; CDR3aa: CASSTPGQGLDTQYF; CDR3nt: TGTGCCAGCAGCACTCCGGGACAGGGGTTGGATACGCAGTATTTT
d_gene: NA; v_gene: TRBV28; j_gene: TRBJ2-7; abundance: NA; CDR3aa: CASRRYLSYEQYF; CDR3nt: TGTGCCAGCAGGCGGTACCTCTCCTACGAGCAGTACTTC